The 14 T cell receptor beta chains below all came from one sample that was sequenced in a study of identical twins. From the 5' RACE reads, TCRdb called clonotypes with MiXCR, one entry per CDR3 protein. Here the sample spans about 730,000 distinct CDR3 sequences, around 20% being singletons. These data also featured in a second study, about T cells expressing NK-cell markers.

Sequenced sample: PBMCs. These receptors were obtained from a young woman in good health.

The J gene is TRBJ2-2, the V gene TRBV12-3 or TRBV12-4; D is uncertain. The CDR3 extends over 14 amino acids. V shed 2 bases and J shed 0 bases, with 4 bases lying between them. CDR3 coding DNA: TGTGCCAGCAGTTTACTGGCGAACACCGGGGAGCTGTTTTTT. It yields the protein CASSLLANTGELFF.

The table lists this clonotype with a count of one. The V gene is TRBV20-1, the J gene TRBJ2-1; either TRBD1 or TRBD2 may supply D (6 bases each). The CDR3 loop spans 13 amino acids. V was trimmed by 7 bases and J by 7 bases, leaving 17 bases between them. Germline V gene lookup returns CDR1 DFQATT and CDR2 SNEGSKA (reference sequence). The CDR3 coding sequence is TGCAGTGGGGGGGCTCGGGCCTCAAATGAGCAGTTCTTC. This gives the protein CSGGARASNEQFF.

The CDR3 loop is CASSAEYQGHYGYTF. The CDR3 DNA is TGTGCCAGCAGTGCCGAATATCAGGGTCATTATGGCTACACCTTC. The V and J genes are TRBV6-1 and TRBJ1-2; tentatively, D is TRBD1 (5 bases). Germline assignment: CDR1 MNHNS and CDR2 SASEGT. This CDR3 has 15 residues. Trimming removed 4 bases at V and 5 bases at J, with 17 bases between.

The chain joins TRBV12-3 or TRBV12-4 to TRBJ2-1; possible D gene TRBD2, 7 bases. CDR3 length equals 15 residues. V lost 6 bases to trimming and J lost 4 bases, with 16 bases between them. The CDR3 nucleotides are TGTGCCAGCAGCTCGGCGGGGGCCTCATACAATGAGCAGTTCTTC. This codes for CASSSAGASYNEQFF.

The rearrangement uses TRBV7-9 and TRBJ2-7; 10 bases match TRBD1. In germline, CDR1 is SEHNR, CDR2 FQNEAQ (reference sequence). V was clipped by 4 bases and J by 5 bases; unmatched bases: 5. The CDR3 covers 14 residues. The DNA of the CDR3 is TGTGCCAGCAGCTCAGACAGGGGGCTCCACGAGCAGTACTTC. Protein sequence: CASSSDRGLHEQYF.

This clonotype occurred many times. The genes are TRBV18 and TRBJ2-7, with D tentatively TRBD1 or TRBD2 (5 bases each). Germline-derived CDR1 and CDR2 are KGHSH and LQKENI. Trimming cost V 5 bases and J 3 bases, with 14 bases left between them. This CDR3 contains 14 residues. The CDR3 DNA reads TGTGCCAGCTCAACCGGGACGGGTTTCTACGAGCAGTACTTC. Its translation: CASSTGTGFYEQYF.

In its sample, this clonotype was seen a few times. V usage is TRBV12-3 or TRBV12-4 and J usage is TRBJ2-1; 12 bases are a match to TRBD2. V dropped 6 bases and J dropped 5; count of bases not matched to a gene: 8. This CDR3 has 16 residues. The CDR3 DNA reads as TGTGCCAGCAGAACTACTAGCGGGAGGCGAAACAATGAGCAGTTCTTC. This codes for CASRTTSGRRNNEQFF.

This chain uses TRBV4-3 with TRBJ1-5; the D is unclear. Germline V CDR1 and CDR2: LGHNA, YSLEER. The V gene lost 4 bases and the J gene lost 2 bases, with 9 bases spanning the gap. The CDR3 is 14 amino acids. CDR3 sequence (DNA): TGCGCCAGCAGCCCGGACGGGGGCAATCAGCCCCAGCATTTT. Protein sequence: CASSPDGGNQPQHF.

J is TRBJ2-1 and V is TRBV20-1, with D perhaps assigned TRBD1 or TRBD2 (5 bases each). V shed 5 bases and J shed 8 bases, with 13 bases lying between them. The CDR3 has 12 residues. Germline V gene sequence: CDR1 DFQATT, CDR2 SNEGSKA (reference sequence). This CDR3 is CSAGWDQDEQFF. The CDR3 coding sequence is TGCAGTGCTGGCTGGGACCAGGATGAGCAGTTCTTC.

There are a few counts of this clonotype. The chain is built from TRBV20-1 and TRBJ2-7; 7 bases map to TRBD1. The CDR3 runs to 15 residues. Trimming took 0 bases from V and 4 from J; bases not matched to a gene: 9. Germline V gene sequence: CDR1 DFQATT, CDR2 SNEGSKA (reference sequence). CDR3 nucleotides: TGCAGTGCTAGAGACCCGACAGGGAACTCATACGAGCAGTACTTC. This gives the protein CSARDPTGNSYEQYF.

This clonotype showed up just a few times. The V gene is TRBV10-3, the J gene TRBJ1-5; D gene uncertain. Per the germline V gene, CDR1 is ENHRY and CDR2 is SYGVKD. The CDR3 contains 14 residues. Deletions cut 2 bases from V and 0 bases from J, with 5 bases between. The CDR3 region is CAISEGYSNQPQHF. For the CDR3, the DNA is TGTGCCATCAGTGAGGGGTATAGCAATCAGCCCCAGCATTTT.

This clonotype has just a few counts. V is TRBV29-1 and J is TRBJ2-7, with D tentatively TRBD1 or TRBD2 (6 bases each). The germline V gene encodes CDR1 SQVTM and CDR2 ANQGSEA. The CDR3 length is 11 residues. CDR3 sequence (DNA): TGCTCGGGGGCGGTTTCCTACGAGCAGTACTTC. Amino acid sequence: CSGAVSYEQYF.

The sample holds a few counts of this clonotype. The V call is TRBV12-3 or TRBV12-4, the J call TRBJ1-6; D might be TRBD1 (5 bases). This CDR3 spans 15 amino acids. V dropped 0 bases and J dropped 6 bases, with 9 bases sitting between them. The CDR3 coding sequence is TGTGCCAGCAGTTTAGCCGGGACCACTAATTCACCCCTCCACTTT. Encoded protein: CASSLAGTTNSPLHF.

This clonotype has at least ten counts. This chain connects TRBV4-3 to TRBJ1-3; maybe TRBD1 (5 bases). Trimming cost V 3 bases and J 8 bases, with 5 bases left between them. The germline V gene has CDR1 LGHNA and CDR2 YSLEER. The CDR3 has 11 residues. CDR3 loop: CASSQGDTIYF. CDR3 in DNA: TGCGCCAGCAGCCAGGGGGACACCATATATTTT.